Given below is one T cell receptor (beta chain) in context. The data are from a study of blood T cell repertoires in COVID-19. As for the study in general: Donors in the United States, Italy and Spain gave samples during acute or convalescent COVID-19. The cDNA or gDNA used as material had been derived from T cells, B-cell-depleted T cells, or PBMCs.

In the source study's methods: Nucleated cell counts were estimated from reference gene primer amplification. TCRdb's copy holds only in-frame clones and misses some; the assay was immunoSEQ multiplex PCR. From that table come the V and J calls and clone size; the DNA was used to work out D and trimming. The sample carries a few hundred thousand clones, roughly 85% recorded once. Germline lookup yields CDR1 SGDLS and CDR2 YYNGEE. V lost 2 bases and J lost 1; bases outside the gene matches: 6. The CDR3 extends over 16 amino acids. Specimen: peripheral blood. This TCR came from a woman aged 18-29 years with acute or convalescent COVID-19. V usage is TRBV9 and J usage is TRBJ2-5, with TRBD2 identical over 9 bases. The CDR3: CASSVGLAALQETQYF. Here the CDR3 DNA reads TGTGCCAGCAGCGTGGGACTAGCAGCCCTCCAAGAGACCCAGTACTTC.